This TCR beta chain was identified during a study of OX40 agonist ivuxolimab in advanced cancers. For the study in its entirety: Ivuxolimab was an agonistic, fully human IgG2 monoclonal antibody directed against OX40 (CD134), a costimulatory receptor. Patients were allowed to have had prior anti-PD-1, anti-PD-L1 or anti-CTLA-4 therapy, and approximately 40% of the dose-escalation patients had previously received checkpoint inhibitors. Partial responses occurred in three dose-escalation patients: two with cutaneous melanoma and one with hepatocellular carcinoma. Intravenous ivuxolimab was administered to patients every 2 weeks at six dose levels: 0.01, 0.1, 0.3, 1.5, 3 and 10 mg/kg. The paper describes the monotherapy dose-escalation part (N of about 47 patients) of the phase I trial of ivuxolimab. In the dose-escalation cohort, over 65% of patients were male, and the mean age was roughly 60 years, with a range of 23 to 79. Peripheral TCRbeta sequencing was intended to test whether TCR sequence diversity was altered and clonal T-cell expansion was caused by ivuxolimab. Among the roughly 50 dose-escalation patients, around 19 had hepatocellular carcinoma, some 15 melanoma, 9 renal cell carcinoma and 9 head and neck cancer. Broad study findings and their caveats: Clonal expansion of both CD4+ and CD8+ blood T cells was observed from baseline to week 6 at doses 0.1 to 3.0 mg/kg. Low levels of normalized T-cell clonal expansion were also seen in some patients who did not respond. After ivuxolimab, expanded clones were on average more numerous among CD8+ T cells than among CD4+ T cells. In the 0.1-3.0 mg/kg groups, partial responders were among the patients with the lowest normalized peripheral clonal expansion, particularly in CD8+ T cells. Antigen specificity was not determined for the clonally expanded peripheral T cells.

The CDR1 and CDR2 encoded by the germline V gene (reference sequence) are LNHDA and SQIVND. The CDR3 sequence holds 13 residues, the cysteine and phenylalanine included. This entry keeps only the CDR3 DNA: 39 bases, framed from base 1. V is pruned by 3 bases and J by 7 bases, leaving 4 bases of the junction without a gene match. About this clone itself: Its specific antigen is unknown. No base qualities exist here, and no much larger clone lies one base off it.

To sequence the TCRbeta CDR3 region, genomic DNA was isolated from the sorted cells. The immunoSEQ Assay was used to sequence the TCRbeta CDR3 regions. The table was pulled from immuneACCESS by TCRdb, which kept in-frame rearrangements only. Such tables lose some clones; where checked, under half of the loss comes from unresolved V genes, and the rest has no known cause. The sample table shows roughly 90,000 clones, and around 85% are seen once. The ten largest clones add up to 0.2% to 0.25% of the sample. The trial excluded patients who had a history of autoimmune disease or were on systemic immunosuppression. Peripheral blood for TCR sequencing was collected from all dose cohorts at baseline, on cycle 4 day 1, and on cycle 7 day 1. The samples were taken from a phase I, first-in-human, multicenter, open-label dose-escalation trial of ivuxolimab. Adults with locally advanced or metastatic melanoma, renal cell, hepatocellular, or head and neck squamous cell carcinoma were enrolled in the trial. Before TCR sequencing, CD4+ T cells and CD8+ T cells from peripheral blood were sorted into separate populations.

This TCR came from an adult with an advanced solid tumor such as melanoma, head and neck, liver or kidney cancer. The source material was CD4+ or CD8+ T cells sorted from blood, sampled in a trial of the OX40 agonist ivuxolimab. The chain employs TRBV19 and TRBJ1-1; 8 middle bases align to TRBD1. CDR3 region: CASSIRQGFEAFF. The nucleotide sequence reads as follows: TGTGCCAGTAGTATTAGACAGGGGTTTGAAGCTTTCTTT.